Below, 8 T cell receptor beta chains from the same sample are listed, as sequenced in a study of blood T cells in healthy people across ages. A second PCR of about 6 to 11 cycles used a sample-barcoded 5' primer and a J-beta primer mix. TCRdb recomputed calls from the 5' RACE reads with MiXCR, one row per CDR3 protein. The sample consists of about 600,000 distinct CDR3 sequences, roughly 43% of them appearing once. The sample taken for sequencing was blood. These receptors were collected from an older man in good health.

In its sample, this clonotype was seen many times. This rearrangement joins TRBV13 to TRBJ2-1; no clear D. CDR3 size: 16 residues. Trimming stripped 5 bases from V and 0 bases from J, with 14 bases between. CDR1 and CDR2 (germline): PRHDT, FYEKMQ (reference sequence). The CDR3 coding sequence is TGTGCCAGCAGCCCCGGGCTTGCCAGCTCCTACAATGAGCAGTTCTTC. This translates into CASSPGLASSYNEQFF.

The chain combines TRBV2 with TRBJ2-5; D may be TRBD1 (6 bases). This CDR3 is built from 13 residues. The germline V gene encodes CDR1 SNHLY and CDR2 FYNNEI. V lost 6 bases to trimming and J lost 11 bases, with 19 bases between them. The CDR3 sequence: CASRDSNIREQYF. The CDR3, as DNA: TGTGCCAGCAGGGACAGCAATATTCGAGAGCAGTACTTC.

This clonotype was detected only a few times. The chain uses TRBV3-1 and TRBJ2-7; no definite D call. This CDR3 region has 15 residues. V was trimmed by 4 bases and J by 6 bases, leaving 19 bases between them. Germline CDR1 LGHDT, CDR2 YNNKEL (reference sequence). The DNA of the CDR3 is TGTGCCAGCAGCCTAAGAGCCGACAACCTGGGCGAGCAGTACTTC. Encoded protein: CASSLRADNLGEQYF.

This clonotype has more than one count but fewer than ten. No DNA is shown, since the ends of the CDR3 on it are uncertain; the CDR3 is the one TCRdb lists. The chain carries TRBV7-2 and TRBJ2-1; TRBD2 reflects the table's D call only, with no check against the DNA. Germline V CDR1 and CDR2: SGHTA, FQGNSA. The CDR3 comprises 15 residues, both ends counted. The CDR3 spells CASSFGPGLYNEQFF.

With respect to this clonotype: A read error may explain this, as a much larger clone is one base away. This chain joins TRBV6-5 and TRBJ2-7; TRBD1 aligns across 9 bases. Germline lookup yields CDR1 MNHEY and CDR2 SVGAGI. The CDR3 contains 13 residues. For the CDR3, the DNA is TGTGTCATCAGCCGGGACAGGGACCACGAGCAGTACTTC. It codes for CVISRDRDHEQYF.

The rearrangement joins TRBV5-1 to TRBJ1-1, with D perhaps TRBD1 (5 bases). Germline V gene lookup returns CDR1 SGHRS and CDR2 YFSETQ. CDR3 length: 17 amino acids. Trimming pared 0 bases from V and 0 bases from J, leaving 15 bases between. The CDR3 loop reads CASSLARGGVMNTEAFF. In DNA, the CDR3 is TGCGCCAGCAGCTTGGCGCGCGGAGGGGTAATGAACACTGAAGCTTTCTTT.

At least ten counts were recorded for this clonotype. The genes are TRBV6-5 and TRBJ1-1; D is possibly TRBD1 (5 bases). CDR1 MNHEY and CDR2 SVGAGI come from the germline V gene. This CDR3 region has 13 residues. The V end was cut by 2 bases, the J end by 5 bases, with 9 bases between. Written as DNA, the CDR3 is TGTGCCAGCAGTTACAGGGGATGGACTGAAGCTTTCTTT. Protein product: CASSYRGWTEAFF.

The chain is built from TRBV7-2 and TRBJ2-3; tentatively, D is TRBD2 (6 bases). CDR1 and CDR2 (germline): SGHTA, FQGNSA. Trimming took off 3 bases at V and 6 bases at J, with 19 bases between the two ends. The CDR3 has 16 amino acids. This CDR3 reads CASSFSSRTGVDTQYF. The CDR3 nucleotides are TGTGCCAGCAGCTTTTCTTCGCGTACGGGGGTGGATACGCAGTATTTT. Full variable domain (outside the CDR3, taken from reference TRBV7-2 and TRBJ2-3): GAGVSQSPSNKVTEKGKDVELRCDPISGHTALYWYRQSLGQGLEFLIYFQGNSAPDKSGLPSDRFSAERTGGSVSTLTIQRTQQEDSAVYLCASSFSSRTGVDTQYFGPGTRLTVL.